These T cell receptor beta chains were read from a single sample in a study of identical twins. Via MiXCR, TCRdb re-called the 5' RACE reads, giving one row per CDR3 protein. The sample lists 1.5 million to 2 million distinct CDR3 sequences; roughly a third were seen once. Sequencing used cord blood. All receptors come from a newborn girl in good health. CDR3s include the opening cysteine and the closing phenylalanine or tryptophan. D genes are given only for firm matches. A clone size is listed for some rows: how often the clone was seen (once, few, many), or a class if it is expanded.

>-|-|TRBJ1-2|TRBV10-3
CAISGRQLYGYTF
TGTGCCATCAGCGGAAGACAGCTCTATGGCTACACCTTC
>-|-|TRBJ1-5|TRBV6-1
CASLFTSTSNQPQHF
TGTGCCAGCCTTTTTACAAGTACCAGCAATCAGCCCCAGCATTTT
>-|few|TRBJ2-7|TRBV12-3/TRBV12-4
CASSFFIEYEQYF
TGTGCCAGCAGTTTTTTTATCGAGTACGAGCAGTACTTC
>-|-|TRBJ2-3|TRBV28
CASSSRLETQYF
TGTGCCAGCAGTTCCCGACTAGAGACGCAGTATTTT
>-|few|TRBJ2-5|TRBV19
CASSMNRIQETQYF
TGTGCCAGTAGTATGAATAGGATTCAAGAGACCCAGTACTTC
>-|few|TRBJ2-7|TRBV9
CASSVEAGYEQYF
TGTGCCAGCAGCGTAGAAGCGGGCTACGAGCAGTACTTC
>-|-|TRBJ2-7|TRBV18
CASSPKPGLTYEQYF
TGTGCCAGCTCACCTAAACCGGGACTTACCTACGAGCAGTACTTC
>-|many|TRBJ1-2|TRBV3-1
CASSQARRQYGYTF
TGTGCCAGCAGCCAAGCAAGGAGACAATATGGCTACACCTTC
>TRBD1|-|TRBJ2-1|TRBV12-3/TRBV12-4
CASSLRNRGSLRGNEQFF
TGTGCCAGCAGTTTACGGAACAGGGGGAGTTTAAGGGGGAATGAGCAGTTCTTC
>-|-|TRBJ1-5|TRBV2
CASSDDSLKGQPQHF
TGTGCCAGCAGTGATGACAGTCTCAAGGGTCAGCCCCAGCATTTT
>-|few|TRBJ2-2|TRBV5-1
CASTLGAGELFF
TGCGCCAGCACCTTGGGAGCCGGGGAGCTGTTTTTT
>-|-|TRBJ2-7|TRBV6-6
CASDPPSEVGEQYF
TGTGCCAGCGATCCTCCTAGCGAGGTTGGGGAGCAGTACTTC
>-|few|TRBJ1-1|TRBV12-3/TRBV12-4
CASSADSTEAFF
TGTGCCAGCAGTGCGGACAGCACTGAAGCTTTCTTT
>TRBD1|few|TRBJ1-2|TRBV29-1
CSTDTGQGVGYTF
TGCAGCACTGACACGGGGCAGGGGGTAGGCTACACCTTC
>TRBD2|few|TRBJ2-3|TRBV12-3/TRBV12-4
CASSPGVSGRGTDTQYF
TGTGCCAGCAGTCCAGGGGTTAGCGGGAGGGGCACAGATACGCAGTATTTT
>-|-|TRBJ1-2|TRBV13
CASSLGRKGYGYTF
TGTGCCAGCAGTCTAGGCCGTAAGGGATATGGCTACACCTTC
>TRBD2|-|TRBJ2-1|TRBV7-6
CASSFWTSGANEQFF
TGTGCCAGCAGCTTCTGGACTAGCGGGGCAAATGAGCAGTTCTTC
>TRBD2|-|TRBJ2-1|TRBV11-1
CASSLAGSFRGGYNEQFF
TGTGCCAGCAGCTTAGCGGGATCCTTTCGGGGGGGATACAATGAGCAGTTCTTC
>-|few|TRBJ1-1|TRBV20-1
CSARDWEEYTEAFF
TGCAGTGCTAGAGATTGGGAGGAGTACACTGAAGCTTTCTTT
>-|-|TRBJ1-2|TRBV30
CAWSDEGYGYTF
TGTGCCTGGAGTGACGAGGGGTATGGCTACACCTTC
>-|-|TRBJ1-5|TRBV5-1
CASSSPGEGQPQHF
TGCGCCAGCAGCTCCCCAGGGGAGGGACAGCCCCAGCATTTT
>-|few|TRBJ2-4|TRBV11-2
CASSLFRGSVAKNIQYF
TGTGCCAGCAGCTTATTCAGGGGCTCCGTGGCCAAAAACATTCAGTACTTC